The clone carrying this T cell receptor beta chain was picked up a small number of times. Its antigen remains unknown. This CDR3 is 14 amino acids long. V gave up 1 base and J gave up 7 bases, with 13 bases separating them. Germline CDR1 and CDR2: MGHRA and YSYEKL. The sample comes from a study of cytomegalovirus exposure and HLA in healthy donors. Whole-study findings and limits: Presence/absence comparisons presumed near-even sequencing depth among donors. An Asian-associated ancestry cluster reportedly showed fewer N-insertions than the roughly 600-donor mean in a later analysis. Sequences of the TCR beta chain were said to predict the HLA-A and HLA-B alleles of most subjects accurately.

60 Vbeta and 13 Jbeta primers were used in PCR. Assay: immunoSEQ multiplex PCR; the TCRdb copy retains only in-frame clones and omits some. Among about 120,000 clones, roughly 80% were seen once, and the ten largest hold 3% to 4%. All donors participated as healthy donors of bone marrow. The chain combines TRBV4-1 with TRBJ2-5; perhaps TRBD2 as D (5 bases). The sample was PBMCs. This clonotype was obtained from a woman aged 25 to 45 in good health and CMV-seropositive. The CDR3 coding sequence is TGCGCCAGCAGCCAAGGTCCGGGAATGGGGACCCAGTACTTC. It encodes CASSQGPGMGTQYF.